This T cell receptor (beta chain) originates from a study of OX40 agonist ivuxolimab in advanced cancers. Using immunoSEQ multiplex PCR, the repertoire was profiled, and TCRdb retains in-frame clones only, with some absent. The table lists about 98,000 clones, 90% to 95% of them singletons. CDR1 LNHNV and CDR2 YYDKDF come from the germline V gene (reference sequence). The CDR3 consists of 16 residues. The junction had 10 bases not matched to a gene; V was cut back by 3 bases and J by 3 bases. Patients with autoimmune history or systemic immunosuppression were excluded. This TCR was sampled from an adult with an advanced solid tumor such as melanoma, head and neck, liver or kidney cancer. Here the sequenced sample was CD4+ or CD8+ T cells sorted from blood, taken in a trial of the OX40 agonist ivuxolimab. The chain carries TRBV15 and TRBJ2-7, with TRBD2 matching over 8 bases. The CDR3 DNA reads TGTGCCACCAGCAGGGGGACAAGACTAGCGAGCTACGAGCAGTACGTC. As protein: CATSRGTRLASYEQYV.